This T cell receptor beta chain originates from a study of T cell responses to AZD1222 COVID-19 vaccine. Using immunoSEQ multiplex PCR, the repertoire was profiled, and TCRdb retains in-frame clones only, with some absent. The repertoire has roughly 110,000 clones, roughly 90% of them found once; the top ten carry about 4.9%. Concerning this clone: Its antigen is as yet unknown.

Notes on the study in general: At baseline, just five to seven AZD1222 recipients tested seropositive. Donors were chiefly white British, with a greater number of females, and clonal diversity was perhaps underestimated. Within unmutated variant regions lay the reported targets of nearly half of spike-specific TCRs. Repertoires were obtained only post-peak T cell response.

The receptor was isolated from an adult in good health. The source material was peripheral blood, sampled on day 0 of AZD1222 vaccination.

Written as DNA, the CDR3 is TGTGCCAGCAGTCCCCCACGACAGGCAACTAATGAAAAACTGTTTTTT. The encoded protein is CASSPPRQATNEKLFF. This chain links TRBV28 with TRBJ1-4; the D gene is possibly TRBD1 (6 bases). Germline V CDR1 and CDR2: MDHEN, SYDVKM. CDR3 length equals 16 residues. The V end lost 5 bases, the J end lost 0 bases, and 13 bases lay between the germline ends.